The text below deals with one TCR beta chain. This clonotype was observed a handful of times. Its target antigen remains unknown. Per-nucleotide qualities are absent, and no much larger clonotype sits a single base away. This sample is drawn from a study of T cells after yellow fever vaccination (dated by TCRdb to about 2019). For context, the study as a whole: Libraries from fractions with low cell numbers were prepared with the SMART-Seq v4 Ultra Low Input RNA kit. Bulk TCR alpha and beta repertoires were sequenced longitudinally to track T-cell clones before and after primary and booster YFV17D yellow fever vaccination. Two healthy male donors, one aged 18 to 30 and one aged 30 to 40 years, made up the cohort. Blood samples were taken at several timepoints before and after primary and secondary immunization, and bulk PBMC replicates and cell subsets were isolated.

The paper's findings and limits, for the study overall: A small share of clonotypes was detected in both CD4 and CD8 compartments, with the overlap likely arising from convergent recombination. Only a couple of donors were included in the study, so the extent to which the findings can be generalized is limited. The secondary T-cell response was found to be weaker but faster than the primary response, with a peak reached on day 5 rather than on day 15. FACS-sorted repertoires could contain abundant contaminating clonotypes from the bulk population, so computational filtering was required. Most clones expanded after primary vaccination were re-detected after the booster (almost 98% of CD4 and roughly 85% of CD8), suggesting broad memory maintenance.

V and J are truncated by 6 bases and 5 bases respectively, leaving an intervening sequence of 13 bases. The germline V gene provides CDR1 MNHEY and CDR2 SVGEGT. The CDR3 has 13 amino acids, counting the end cysteine and phenylalanine. Only the CDR3 DNA is retained, 39 bases long and in frame from the first base. This sample's treatment or condition label indicates: live attenuated yellow fever vaccine strain. Two biological replicates of bulk PBMCs were collected at each blood-draw timepoint. A standard Ficoll-Paque protocol was used to isolate PBMCs from peripheral blood. TriZol was used to extract RNA from bulk PBMCs, from CD4 and CD8 fractions, and from dextramer-positive and dextramer-negative fractions. Synthesis of TCR cDNA relied on 5'RACE template switching, a step that introduced a universal primer site along with unique molecular identifiers. Priming for cDNA synthesis came from both the TCR alpha and TCR beta constant segments. Library amplification involved two PCR steps, and the second step added sample barcodes and sequencing adapters. Sequencing of the libraries was done on either Illumina HiSeq 2500 (2x100 bp) or NovaSeq (2x150 bp). As for the original processing: MIGEC was used to demultiplex reads and collapse the reads into UMI consensus sequences, and MiXCR was used for V(D)J alignment. Clonotypes responding to the vaccine were identified with edgeR on replicate PBMC samples, with the criteria of FDR below 0.01 and a log2 fold change above 5 up to day 15. Bulk clonotypes were assigned CD4 or CD8 identity according to which sequenced CD4 or CD8 repertoire held them at higher abundance. The public sequencing data were trimmed at Q25 with fastp and processed into clonotypes with MiXCR by TCRdb, which kept only in-frame beta chains. Every distinct CDR3 protein forms one entry, paired with its most common genes and DNA. The V and J calls reflect TCRdb's pipeline rather than the authors' work. Within this sample are a few hundred thousand distinct CDR3 sequences, with about a sixth of them counted one time only. The ten largest make up roughly 17% of the sample.

The rearranged segments are TRBV6-2 or TRBV6-3 and TRBJ1-2; no D gene can be assigned with confidence. This receptor was identified in a man between 18 and 35 years old who received the YFV17D yellow fever vaccine. The input for sequencing was PBMCs, taken 5 days after the first yellow fever vaccination. The nucleotide sequence is TGTGCCAGCAGCCAGATGGACTTTTATGGCTACACCTTC. It translates as CASSQMDFYGYTF.